The 13 T cell receptor beta chains given below trace back to one sample, sequenced in a study of OX40 agonist ivuxolimab in advanced cancers. Clones were sequenced by immunoSEQ multiplex PCR, and TCRdb holds only the in-frame ones, with some missing. The sample comprises some 80,000 clones, approximately 93% of which are singletons, and roughly 20% rests with the top ten. Sequencing was performed on CD4+ or CD8+ T cells sorted from blood, taken in a trial of the OX40 agonist ivuxolimab. All receptors derive from an adult with an advanced solid tumor such as melanoma, head and neck, liver or kidney cancer.

DNA of the CDR3: TGTGCCAGCAGCTCAGGACAGGGGGCAGGGGGCACCGGGGAGCTGTTTTTT. Protein sequence: CASSSGQGAGGTGELFF. The chain links TRBV13 to TRBJ2-2, with 11 bases fitting TRBD1. Germline V gene data show CDR1 as PRHDT and CDR2 as FYEKMQ (reference sequence). The CDR3 consists of 17 residues. After removal of 4 bases from V and 4 bases from J, the junction contained 8 bases not matched to a gene.

The chain couples TRBV2 to TRBJ2-2; no reliable D call. The V end lost 6 bases, the J end lost 6 bases, and 2 bases lay between the germline ends. In germline, CDR1 is SNHLY, CDR2 FYNNEI. CDR3 length: 10 amino acids. The CDR3 DNA reads TGTGCCAGCAGGGCCGGGGAGCTGTTTTTT. Translation gives CASRAGELFF.

The V gene is TRBV5-1, the J gene TRBJ2-1, with D unclear. The CDR3 extends over 12 amino acids. V was clipped by 0 bases and J by 6 bases, with 4 bases between them. From germline, CDR1 is SGHRS and CDR2 YFSETQ. The CDR3 nucleotides are TGCGCCAGCAGCTTGGCCCCCAATGAGCAGTTCTTC. Amino acid sequence: CASSLAPNEQFF.

The CDR3 DNA reads as TGTGCCAGCAGTGGCCTCCAGCCCCAGCATTTT. This sequence encodes CASSGLQPQHF. The chain joins TRBV28 to TRBJ1-5; D uncertain. The CDR3 loop spans 11 amino acids. Trimming took 5 bases from V and 7 from J, leaving 6 bases between them. Germline CDR1 and CDR2: MDHEN and SYDVKM.

This chain joins TRBV13 and TRBJ2-1, with D possibly being TRBD1 (6 bases). The CDR3 loop spans 13 amino acids. The ends were cut back, 7 bases at V and 5 bases at J, with 12 bases in the middle. In germline, CDR1 is PRHDT, CDR2 FYEKMQ (reference sequence). In nucleotides, the CDR3 is TGTGCCAGCATCCGAGGACAGAACAATGAGCAGTTCTTC. It codes for CASIRGQNNEQFF.

In this sample, this clone turned up a few times. The chain has TRBV5-1 and TRBJ1-1; 9 nucleotides line up with TRBD1. Germline-derived CDR1 and CDR2 are SGHRS and YFSETQ. The CDR3 totals 14 residues. Trimming at V came to 0 bases and at J to 5 bases, leaving 2 bases not matched to a gene. CDR3 amino acids: CASSLATGGTEAFF. CDR3 in DNA: TGCGCCAGCAGCTTGGCGACAGGGGGGACTGAAGCTTTCTTT.

The chain carries TRBV7-8 and TRBJ2-1, with D tentatively TRBD1 (6 bases). Trimming shortened V by 3 bases and J by 4 bases, and 19 bases separated the two germline ends. Germline V lookup: CDR1 SGHVS, CDR2 FQNEAQ. The CDR3 sequence is 17 residues long. The CDR3 bases are TGTGCCAGCAGCTTTCATAGGGACATTTATTTTTACAATGAGCAGTTCTTC. It specifies CASSFHRDIYFYNEQFF.

This rearrangement joins TRBV28 to TRBJ2-1, with TRBD2 matching over 9 bases. CDR1 MDHEN and CDR2 SYDVKM come from the germline V gene. The V gene end was trimmed by 3 bases and the J gene end by 7 bases; junction bases not matched to a gene: 7. The CDR3 runs 15 residues. The CDR3 sequence: CASSFAGGPHNEQFF. CDR3 DNA: TGTGCCAGCAGTTTTGCGGGAGGGCCCCATAATGAGCAGTTCTTC.

This sequence joins TRBV27 and TRBJ2-7; 9 nucleotides match TRBD2. The J segment lost 7 bases and the V segment lost 3 bases, leaving 13 bases of the junction unmatched. Germline V gives CDR1 MNHEY, CDR2 SMNVEV (reference sequence). This CDR3 comprises 16 residues. CDR3 nucleotides: TGTGCCAGCAGTTTCCTAGCGGGATCTTTACGGTATGAGCAGTACTTC. Protein product: CASSFLAGSLRYEQYF.

The V gene is TRBV29-1, the J gene TRBJ2-1; D is perhaps TRBD1 or TRBD2 (5 bases each). The CDR3 covers 13 residues. Germline lookup yields CDR1 SQVTM and CDR2 ANQGSEA. The V and J ends lost 7 bases and 5 bases respectively, with 15 bases between them. In nucleotides, the CDR3 is TGCAGCGGCTACCGGGACCCGGACAATGAGCAGTTCTTC. Its translation: CSGYRDPDNEQFF.

The V and J genes are TRBV6-1 and TRBJ2-7, with D unclear. V lost 3 bases, J lost 0 bases, and 6 bases lay in between. The CDR3 loop spans 13 amino acids. Germline V gives CDR1 MNHNS, CDR2 SASEGT. The CDR3 region has the DNA TGTGCCAGCAGTGAGACCAGCTCCTACGAGCAGTACTTC. Amino acids: CASSETSSYEQYF.

This clone was picked up one time. This CDR3 is CASSDTAYGYTF. CDR3 bases: TGTGCCAGCAGTGACACAGCCTATGGCTACACCTTC. This chain links TRBV6-4 with TRBJ1-2; D gene ambiguous. The CDR3 extends over 12 amino acids. Germline CDR1 reads MRHNA; CDR2 reads SNTAGT. Trimming took 2 bases from V and 4 from J, leaving 5 bases between them.

V usage is TRBV4-2 and J usage is TRBJ2-1; D ambiguous. V lost 4 bases to trimming and J lost 2 bases, with 6 bases between them. Germline values: CDR1 LGHNA, CDR2 YNFKEQ. This CDR3 is 13 amino acids long. The CDR3 loop is CASSLGAYNEQFF. As DNA, the CDR3 is TGTGCCAGCAGCCTCGGAGCCTACAATGAGCAGTTCTTC.